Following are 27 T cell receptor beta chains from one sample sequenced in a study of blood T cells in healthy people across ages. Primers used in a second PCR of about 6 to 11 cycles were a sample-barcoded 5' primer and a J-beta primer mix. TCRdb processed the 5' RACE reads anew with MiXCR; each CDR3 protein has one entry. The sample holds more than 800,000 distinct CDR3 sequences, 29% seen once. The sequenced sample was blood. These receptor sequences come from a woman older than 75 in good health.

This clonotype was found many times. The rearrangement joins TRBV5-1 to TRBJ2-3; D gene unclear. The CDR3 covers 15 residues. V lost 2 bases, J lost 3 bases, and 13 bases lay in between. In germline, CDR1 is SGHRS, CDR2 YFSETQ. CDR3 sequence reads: CASSFVGLPTDTQYF. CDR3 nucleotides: TGCGCCAGCAGCTTCGTTGGGCTTCCTACAGATACGCAGTATTTT.

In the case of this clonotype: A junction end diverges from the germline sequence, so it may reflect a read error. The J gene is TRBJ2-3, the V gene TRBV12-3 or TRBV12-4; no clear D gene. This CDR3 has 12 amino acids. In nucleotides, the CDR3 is TGTGCCAGCAGAGTCAGAACAGATGCGCAGTATTTT. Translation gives CASRVRTDAQYF.

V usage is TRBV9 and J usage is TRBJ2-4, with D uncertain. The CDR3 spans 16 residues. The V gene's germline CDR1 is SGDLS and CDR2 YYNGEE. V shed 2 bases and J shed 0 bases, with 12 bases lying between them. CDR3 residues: CASSVREGLAKNIQYF. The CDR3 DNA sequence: TGTGCCAGCAGCGTTAGGGAAGGTCTAGCCAAAAACATTCAGTACTTC.

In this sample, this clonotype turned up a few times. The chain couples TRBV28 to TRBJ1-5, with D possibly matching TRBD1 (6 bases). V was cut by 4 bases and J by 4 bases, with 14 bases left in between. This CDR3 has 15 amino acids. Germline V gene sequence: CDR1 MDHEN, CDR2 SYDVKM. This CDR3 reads CASSSTDSQNQPQHF. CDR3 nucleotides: TGTGCCAGCAGTTCCACGGACAGCCAGAATCAGCCCCAGCATTTT.

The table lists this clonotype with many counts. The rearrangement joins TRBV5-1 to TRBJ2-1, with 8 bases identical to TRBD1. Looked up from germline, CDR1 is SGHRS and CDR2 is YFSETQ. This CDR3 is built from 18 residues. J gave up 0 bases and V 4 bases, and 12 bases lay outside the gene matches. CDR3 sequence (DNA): TGCGCCAGCAGCCTCCGGACAGGGATTCTTAGCTCCTACAATGAGCAGTTCTTC. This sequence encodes CASSLRTGILSSYNEQFF.

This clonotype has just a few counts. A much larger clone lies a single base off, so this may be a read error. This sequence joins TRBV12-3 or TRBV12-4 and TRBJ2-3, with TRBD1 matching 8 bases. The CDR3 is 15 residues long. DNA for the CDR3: TGTGCCGGCAGTGCGCCGGGACAGGCGAAAGATACGCAGTATTTT. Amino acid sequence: CAGSAPGQAKDTQYF.

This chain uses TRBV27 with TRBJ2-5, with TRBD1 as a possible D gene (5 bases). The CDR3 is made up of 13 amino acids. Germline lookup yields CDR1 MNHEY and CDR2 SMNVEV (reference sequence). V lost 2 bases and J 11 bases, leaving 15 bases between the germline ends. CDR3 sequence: CASSLRWGNEQYF. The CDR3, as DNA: TGTGCCAGCAGTTTACGATGGGGCAATGAGCAGTACTTC.

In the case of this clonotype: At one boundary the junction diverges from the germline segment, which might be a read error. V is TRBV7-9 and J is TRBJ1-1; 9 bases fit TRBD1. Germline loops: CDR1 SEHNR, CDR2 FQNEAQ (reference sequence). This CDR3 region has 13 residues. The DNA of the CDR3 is TGTGCCAGCAACAGGGGGCGAGGAACTGAAGTTTTCTTT. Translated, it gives CASNRGRGTEVFF.

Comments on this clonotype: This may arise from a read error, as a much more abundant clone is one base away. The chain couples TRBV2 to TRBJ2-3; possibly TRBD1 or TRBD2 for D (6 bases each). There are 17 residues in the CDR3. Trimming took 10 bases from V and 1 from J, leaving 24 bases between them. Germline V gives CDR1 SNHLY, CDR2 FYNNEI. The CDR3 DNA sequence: TGTGCCAACAGGGTCATTATTACGGGGGTCGGCACAGATACGCAGTATTTT. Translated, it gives CANRVIITGVGTDTQYF.

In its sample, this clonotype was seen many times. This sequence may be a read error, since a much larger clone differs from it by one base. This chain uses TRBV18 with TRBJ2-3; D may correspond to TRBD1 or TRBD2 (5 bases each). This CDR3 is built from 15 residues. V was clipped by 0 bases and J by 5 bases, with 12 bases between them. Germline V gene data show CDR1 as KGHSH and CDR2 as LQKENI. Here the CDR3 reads CASSPPGGLGDTQYF. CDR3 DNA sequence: TGTGCCAGCTCACCACCTGGGGGTTTGGGAGATACGCAGTATTTT.

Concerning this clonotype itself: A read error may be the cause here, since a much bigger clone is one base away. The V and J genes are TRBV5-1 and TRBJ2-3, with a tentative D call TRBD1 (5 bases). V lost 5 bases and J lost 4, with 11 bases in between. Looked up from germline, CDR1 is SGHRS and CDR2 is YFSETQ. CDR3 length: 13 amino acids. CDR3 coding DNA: TGCGCCAGCAGAAAAGGGGCGGCAGATACGCAGTATTTT. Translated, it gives CASRKGAADTQYF. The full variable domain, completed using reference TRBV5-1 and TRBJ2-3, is KAGVTQTPRYLIKTRGQQVTLSCSPISGHRSVSWYQQTPGQGLQFLFEYFSETQRNKGNFPGRFSGRQFSNSRSEMNVSTLELGDSALYLCASRKGAADTQYFGPGTRLTVL.

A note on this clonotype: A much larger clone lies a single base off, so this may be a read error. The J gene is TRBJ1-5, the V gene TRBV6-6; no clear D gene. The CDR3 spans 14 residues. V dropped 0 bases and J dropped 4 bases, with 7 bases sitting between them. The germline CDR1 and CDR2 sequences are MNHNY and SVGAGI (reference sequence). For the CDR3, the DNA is TGTGCCAGCAGTTACTCGACGCCTAATCAGCCCCAGCATTTT. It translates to CASSYSTPNQPQHF.

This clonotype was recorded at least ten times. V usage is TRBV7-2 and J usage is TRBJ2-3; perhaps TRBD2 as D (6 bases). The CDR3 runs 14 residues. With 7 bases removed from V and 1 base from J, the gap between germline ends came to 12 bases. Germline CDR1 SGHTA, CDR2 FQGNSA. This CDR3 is CASNPPGGTDTQYF. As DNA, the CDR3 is TGTGCCAGCAACCCTCCGGGAGGCACAGATACGCAGTATTTT.

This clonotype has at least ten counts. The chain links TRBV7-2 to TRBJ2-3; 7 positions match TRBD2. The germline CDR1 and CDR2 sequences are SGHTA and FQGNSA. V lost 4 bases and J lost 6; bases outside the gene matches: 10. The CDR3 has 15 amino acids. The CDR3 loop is CASSSRSLGGDTQYF. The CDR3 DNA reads TGTGCCAGCAGCTCACGGTCGCTCGGGGGGGATACGCAGTATTTT.

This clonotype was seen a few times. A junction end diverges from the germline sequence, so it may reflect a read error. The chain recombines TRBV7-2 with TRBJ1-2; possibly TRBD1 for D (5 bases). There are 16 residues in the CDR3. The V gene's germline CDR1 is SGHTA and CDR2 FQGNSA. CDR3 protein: CASSLAPTGGGGGYTF. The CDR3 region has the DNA TGTGCCAGCAGCCTAGCACCTACCGGTGGGGGTGGTGGCTACACCTTC.

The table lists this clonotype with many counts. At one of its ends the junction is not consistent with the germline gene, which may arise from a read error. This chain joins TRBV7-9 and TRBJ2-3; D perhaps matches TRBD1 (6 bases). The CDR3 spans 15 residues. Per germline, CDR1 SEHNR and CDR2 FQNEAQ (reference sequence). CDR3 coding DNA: TGCGCCAGCAGCCCAGGGACACTTAGCACAGATACGCAGTATTTT. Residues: CASSPGTLSTDTQYF.

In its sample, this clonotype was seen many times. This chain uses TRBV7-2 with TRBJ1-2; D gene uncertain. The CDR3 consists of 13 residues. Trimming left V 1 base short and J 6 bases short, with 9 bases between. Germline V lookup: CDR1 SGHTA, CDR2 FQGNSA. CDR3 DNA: TGTGCCAGCAGCTTAGAAGGGTCCCATGGCTACACCTTC. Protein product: CASSLEGSHGYTF.

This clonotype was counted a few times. The CDR3 nucleotides read TGCGCCAGCAGAAAGCCGGGACAGGGGGACGAGCAGTACTTC. It encodes CASRKPGQGDEQYF. The chain couples TRBV10-1 to TRBJ2-7, with 11 bases identical to TRBD1. Germline V gene data show CDR1 as WNHNN and CDR2 as SYGVQD (reference sequence). The CDR3 totals 14 residues. The J segment lost 5 bases and the V segment lost 6 bases, leaving 6 bases of the junction unmatched.

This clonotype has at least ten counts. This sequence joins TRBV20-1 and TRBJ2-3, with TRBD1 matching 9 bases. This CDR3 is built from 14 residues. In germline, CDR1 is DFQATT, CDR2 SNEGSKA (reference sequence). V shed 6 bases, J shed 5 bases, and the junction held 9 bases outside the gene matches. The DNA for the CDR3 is TGCAGTGCAACCCACAGGGGGCGAGGAGATACGCAGTATTTT. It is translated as CSATHRGRGDTQYF.

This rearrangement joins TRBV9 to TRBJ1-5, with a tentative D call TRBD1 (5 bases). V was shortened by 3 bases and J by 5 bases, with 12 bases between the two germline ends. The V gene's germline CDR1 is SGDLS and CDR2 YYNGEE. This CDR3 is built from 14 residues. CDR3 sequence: CASSAQGGYQPQHF. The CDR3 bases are TGTGCCAGCAGCGCGCAGGGTGGGTATCAGCCCCAGCATTTT.

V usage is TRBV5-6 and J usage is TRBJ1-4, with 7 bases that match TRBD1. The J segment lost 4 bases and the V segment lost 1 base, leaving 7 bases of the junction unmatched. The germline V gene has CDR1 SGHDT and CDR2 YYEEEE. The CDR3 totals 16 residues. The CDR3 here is CASSLRATGINEKLFF. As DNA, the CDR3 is TGTGCCAGCAGCTTGAGGGCGACAGGGATTAATGAAAAACTGTTTTTT.

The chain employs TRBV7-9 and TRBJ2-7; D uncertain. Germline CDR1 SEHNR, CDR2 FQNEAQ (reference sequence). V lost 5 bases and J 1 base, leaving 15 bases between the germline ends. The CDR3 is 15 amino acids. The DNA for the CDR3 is TGTGCCAGCAGCCCTAGTAGGGTAGGGTCCTACGAGCAGTACTTC. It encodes CASSPSRVGSYEQYF.

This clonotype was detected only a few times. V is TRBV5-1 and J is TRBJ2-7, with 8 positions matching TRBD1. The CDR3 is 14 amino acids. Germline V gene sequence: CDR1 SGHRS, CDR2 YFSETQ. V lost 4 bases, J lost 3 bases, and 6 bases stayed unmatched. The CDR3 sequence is CASSAKTGVYEQYF. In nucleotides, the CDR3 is TGCGCCAGCAGCGCTAAGACAGGGGTCTACGAGCAGTACTTC.

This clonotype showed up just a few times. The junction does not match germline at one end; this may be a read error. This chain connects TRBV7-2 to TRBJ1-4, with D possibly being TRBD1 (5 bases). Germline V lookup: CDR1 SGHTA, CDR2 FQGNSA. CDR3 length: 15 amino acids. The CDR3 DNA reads TGTGCCGGCAGCTTCCAGGGAGCTCCCAATGAAAAACTGTTTTTT. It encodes CAGSFQGAPNEKLFF. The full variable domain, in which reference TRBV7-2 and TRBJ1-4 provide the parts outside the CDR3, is GAGVSQSPSNKVTEKGKDVELRCDPISGHTALYWYRQSLGQGLEFLIYFQGNSAPDKSGLPSDRFSAERTGGSVSTLTIQRTQQEDSAVYLCAGSFQGAPNEKLFFGSGTQLSVL.

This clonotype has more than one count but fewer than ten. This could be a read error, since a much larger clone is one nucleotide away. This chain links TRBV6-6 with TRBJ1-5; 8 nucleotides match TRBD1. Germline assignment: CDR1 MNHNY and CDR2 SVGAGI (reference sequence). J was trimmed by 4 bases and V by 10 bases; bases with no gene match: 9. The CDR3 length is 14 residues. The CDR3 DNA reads TGTGCCAACAACGGACAGGGTGGAAATCAGCCCCAGCATTTT. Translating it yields CANNGQGGNQPQHF.

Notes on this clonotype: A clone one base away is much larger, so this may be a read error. This CDR3 reads CAGSPLTSGGRGEQFF. Here the CDR3 DNA reads TGTGCCGGCTCACCACTCACTAGCGGGGGGAGAGGTGAGCAGTTCTTC. The V and J genes are TRBV18 and TRBJ2-1; 12 bases are a match to TRBD2. Germline V gene data show CDR1 as KGHSH and CDR2 as LQKENI. This CDR3 has 16 residues.

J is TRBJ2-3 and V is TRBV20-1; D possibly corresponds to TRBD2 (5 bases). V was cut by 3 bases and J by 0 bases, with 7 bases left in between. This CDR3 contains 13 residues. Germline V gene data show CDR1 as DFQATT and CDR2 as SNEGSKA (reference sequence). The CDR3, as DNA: TGCAGTGCTAGGCGCGGGAGCACAGATACGCAGTATTTT. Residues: CSARRGSTDTQYF.